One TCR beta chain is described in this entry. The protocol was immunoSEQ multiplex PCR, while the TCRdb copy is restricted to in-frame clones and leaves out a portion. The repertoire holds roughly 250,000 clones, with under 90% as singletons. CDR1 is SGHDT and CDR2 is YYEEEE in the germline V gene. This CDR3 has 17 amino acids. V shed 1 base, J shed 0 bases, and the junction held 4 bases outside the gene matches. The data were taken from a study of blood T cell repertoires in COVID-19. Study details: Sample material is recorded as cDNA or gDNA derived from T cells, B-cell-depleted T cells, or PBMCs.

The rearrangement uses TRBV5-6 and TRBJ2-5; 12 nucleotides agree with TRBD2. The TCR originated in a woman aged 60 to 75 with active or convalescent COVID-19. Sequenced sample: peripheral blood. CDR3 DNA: TGTGCCAGCAGCTTGTGGCTAGCGGGGGGGTACCAAGAGACCCAGTACTTC. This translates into CASSLWLAGGYQETQYF. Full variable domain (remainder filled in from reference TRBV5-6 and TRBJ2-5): DAGVTQSPTHLIKTRGQQVTLRCSPKSGHDTVSWYQQALGQGPQFIFQYYEEEERQRGNFPDRFSGHQFPNYSSELNVNALLLGDSALYLCASSLWLAGGYQETQYFGPGTRLLVL.